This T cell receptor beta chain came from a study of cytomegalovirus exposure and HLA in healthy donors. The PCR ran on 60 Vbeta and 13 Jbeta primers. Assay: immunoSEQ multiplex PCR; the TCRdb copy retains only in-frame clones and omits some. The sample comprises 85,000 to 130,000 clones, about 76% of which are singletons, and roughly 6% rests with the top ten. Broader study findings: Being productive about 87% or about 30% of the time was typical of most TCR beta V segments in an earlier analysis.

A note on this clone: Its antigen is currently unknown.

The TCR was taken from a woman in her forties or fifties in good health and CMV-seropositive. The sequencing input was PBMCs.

The chain's CDR3 is CAVRLGGKNTEAFF. The CDR3, as DNA: TGTGCCGTACGGCTCGGGGGAAAGAACACTGAAGCTTTCTTT. This chain uses TRBV10-3 with TRBJ1-1, with D possibly being TRBD1 (5 bases). Germline V CDR1 and CDR2: ENHRY, SYGVKD. Trimming pared 11 bases from V and 1 base from J, leaving 17 bases between. The CDR3 has 14 amino acids.